This is a list of T cell receptor beta chains from one sample in a study of post-analysis software for immune sequencing data. TCRdb reprocessed the PCR reads with MiXCR, giving one entry per CDR3 protein. This table holds approximately 400,000 distinct CDR3 sequences, roughly 38% found once. The sample taken for sequencing was blood. These receptors were taken from a girl aged 10-17 years with multiple sclerosis. CDR3s include the opening cysteine and the closing phenylalanine or tryptophan. D genes are given only for firm matches. Not every row has a clone size; where given, it reads once, few, many or a size class.

TRBV20-1	few	TRBD2	TRBJ2-1	CSARGTSGGGNEQFF	TGCAGTGCTAGGGGGACTAGCGGGGGGGGAAATGAGCAGTTCTTC
TRBV11-2	few	-	TRBJ2-7	CASSYQGRPYEQYF	TGTGCCAGCAGCTATCAGGGGAGACCCTACGAGCAGTACTTC
TRBV11-1	-	-	TRBJ2-7	CASSFIPAYEQYF	TGTGCCAGCAGCTTCATTCCGGCCTACGAGCAGTACTTC
TRBV7-3	few	-	TRBJ2-1	CASSSRWGDEQFF	TGTGCCAGCAGCTCACGTTGGGGCGATGAGCAGTTCTTC
TRBV6-6	-	-	TRBJ1-2	CASTNRGNYGYTF	TGTGCCAGCACCAACCGGGGGAACTATGGCTACACCTTC
TRBV30	few	-	TRBJ1-2	CAWRMGSSYSGYTF	TGTGCCTGGAGGATGGGCAGTTCATACTCTGGCTACACCTTC
TRBV7-2	-	TRBD1	TRBJ2-3	CASSGTGQNTDTQYF	TGTGCCAGCAGCGGCACGGGACAGAACACAGATACGCAGTATTTT
TRBV7-2	few	-	TRBJ2-6	CASSFYYPPKGLEGANVLTF	TGTGCCAGCAGCTTTTATTATCCCCCGAAGGGATTGGAAGGGGCCAACGTCCTGACTTTC
TRBV5-1	-	-	TRBJ2-7	CASSFGQGSDEQYF	TGCGCCAGCAGCTTTGGGCAGGGTAGCGACGAGCAGTACTTC
TRBV2	few	-	TRBJ2-7	CASRPGTRSYEQYF	TGTGCCAGCAGACCCGGGACACGATCCTACGAGCAGTACTTC
TRBV5-1	-	TRBD1	TRBJ2-5	CASSSRGLDQETQYF	TGCGCCAGCAGCTCCAGGGGGCTAGACCAAGAGACCCAGTACTTC
TRBV29-1	-	TRBD1	TRBJ1-1	CSVGQGWVANTEAFF	TGCAGCGTTGGACAGGGGTGGGTCGCGAACACTGAAGCTTTCTTT
TRBV5-1	-	-	TRBJ2-5	CASSLSRLQETQYF	TGCGCCAGCAGCTTGTCTCGACTTCAAGAGACCCAGTACTTC
TRBV20-1	many	-	TRBJ1-1	CSAREWGGNTEAFF	TGCAGTGCTAGAGAATGGGGCGGGAACACTGAAGCTTTCTTT
TRBV5-1	-	-	TRBJ1-2	CASSLDRGAGYTF	TGCGCCAGCAGCTTGGATAGGGGGGCTGGCTACACCTTC
TRBV6-5	few	-	TRBJ2-3	CASSNGAFTDTQYF	TGTGCCAGCAGTAACGGGGCCTTCACAGATACGCAGTATTTT
TRBV7-3	-	TRBD2	TRBJ2-3	CASSLAGLGTDTQYF	TGTGCCAGCAGCTTAGCGGGACTAGGTACAGATACGCAGTATTTT
TRBV4-3	-	-	TRBJ2-3	CASSQDPGKSTDTQYF	TGCGCCAGCAGCCAAGATCCAGGGAAGTCGACAGATACGCAGTATTTT
TRBV20-1	few	TRBD2	TRBJ2-7	CSASSGLAGVSYEQYF	TGCAGTGCTAGTTCAGGACTAGCGGGGGTCTCCTACGAGCAGTACTTC
TRBV5-1	few	TRBD1	TRBJ1-2	CASSLTLLTGSQVPNYGYTF	TGCGCCAGCAGCTTAACCCTACTGACAGGGAGCCAGGTACCCAACTATGGCTACACCTTC
TRBV7-9	few	-	TRBJ2-5	CASSLGDRSQETQYF	TGTGCCAGCAGCTTAGGGGACCGATCTCAAGAGACCCAGTACTTC
TRBV20-1	few	-	TRBJ2-7	CSANTGYEQYF	TGCAGTGCTAATACGGGTTACGAGCAGTACTTC
TRBV7-2	-	TRBD1	TRBJ1-4	CASSSRGDSGEKLFF	TGTGCCAGTAGCTCCCGAGGGGACAGTGGGGAAAAACTGTTTTTT
TRBV5-1	-	TRBD1	TRBJ1-1	CASSLDRTGDLTEAFF	TGCGCCAGCAGCTTGGACAGGACAGGGGATCTCACTGAAGCTTTCTTT
TRBV4-1	-	TRBD2	TRBJ2-3	CASGPVAGGRTDTQYF	TGCGCCAGCGGACCAGTAGCGGGGGGGAGGACAGATACGCAGTATTTT
TRBV20-1	few	-	TRBJ2-1	CSARGPVGGQFF	TGCAGTGCTAGAGGGCCCGTTGGAGGGCAGTTCTTC
TRBV12-3/TRBV12-4	-	-	TRBJ2-2	CASSLGQTNTGELFF	TGTGCCAGCAGTTTAGGGCAGACGAACACCGGGGAGCTGTTTTTT
TRBV7-9	few	TRBD1	TRBJ1-4	CASSLEGGREKLFF	TGTGCCAGCAGCTTAGAAGGGGGCCGGGAAAAACTGTTTTTT
TRBV27	-	-	TRBJ1-2	CASSPGVTRRYGYTF	TGTGCCAGCAGCCCGGGGGTGACGCGACGCTATGGCTACACCTTC
TRBV5-1	-	TRBD2	TRBJ2-3	CASSYDIAGALRGTDTQYF	TGCGCCAGCAGCTACGATATAGCGGGGGCTCTACGAGGAACAGATACGCAGTATTTT
TRBV27	-	-	TRBJ2-1	CASSLLGPSIEQFF	TGTGCCAGCAGTTTATTGGGCCCATCCATTGAGCAGTTCTTC
TRBV13	once	-	TRBJ2-7	CASSLKGGSYEQYF	TGTGCCAGCAGCTTGAAAGGGGGATCCTACGAGCAGTACTTC
TRBV3-1	-	TRBD1	TRBJ2-5	CASSRRGAIQGAWETQYF	TGTGCCAGCAGCCGCCGAGGGGCCATACAGGGGGCATGGGAGACCCAGTACTTC
TRBV7-2	-	-	TRBJ2-1	CASSIGGAGGNEQFF	TGTGCCAGCAGCATAGGGGGGGCAGGGGGGAATGAGCAGTTCTTC
TRBV3-1	few	-	TRBJ2-6	CASSHATSSGANVLTF	TGTGCCAGCAGCCACGCAACGAGCTCTGGGGCCAACGTCCTGACTTTC
TRBV6-1	-	TRBD2	TRBJ2-1	CASSESGGYNEQFF	TGTGCCAGCAGTGAGAGCGGGGGCTACAATGAGCAGTTCTTC
TRBV7-8	once	TRBD2	TRBJ2-7	CASSRTQISGGRSSYEQYF	TGTGCCAGCAGCCGAACACAGATTAGCGGGGGTCGGAGCTCCTACGAGCAGTACTTC